This T cell receptor beta chain was sequenced during a study of CD4+ T cells in melanoma. CDR3 length: 12 residues. CDR1 and CDR2 from the germline V gene are SGHRS and YFSETQ. J lost 2 bases, V lost 7 bases, and 2 bases had no gene match. TCRdb keeps only in-frame clones here, not all; method: immunoSEQ multiplex PCR. The data hold about 110,000 clones, with around 93% observed a single time. For this clone: Its antigen is not known.

Study results and limitations: A reported correlation linked neoantigen-specific CD4+ T cells to CD8+, macrophage and B cell function. Reportedly, melanoma neoantigen-specific CD4+ T cells showed varied differentiation states.

V is TRBV5-1 and J is TRBJ2-5; 7 bases agree with TRBD2. The receptor was isolated from a human donor with melanoma. Specimen: peripheral blood. In nucleotides, the CDR3 is TGCGCCAGCGCGGGGGAACAAGAGACCCAGTACTTC. Translating it yields CASAGEQETQYF.